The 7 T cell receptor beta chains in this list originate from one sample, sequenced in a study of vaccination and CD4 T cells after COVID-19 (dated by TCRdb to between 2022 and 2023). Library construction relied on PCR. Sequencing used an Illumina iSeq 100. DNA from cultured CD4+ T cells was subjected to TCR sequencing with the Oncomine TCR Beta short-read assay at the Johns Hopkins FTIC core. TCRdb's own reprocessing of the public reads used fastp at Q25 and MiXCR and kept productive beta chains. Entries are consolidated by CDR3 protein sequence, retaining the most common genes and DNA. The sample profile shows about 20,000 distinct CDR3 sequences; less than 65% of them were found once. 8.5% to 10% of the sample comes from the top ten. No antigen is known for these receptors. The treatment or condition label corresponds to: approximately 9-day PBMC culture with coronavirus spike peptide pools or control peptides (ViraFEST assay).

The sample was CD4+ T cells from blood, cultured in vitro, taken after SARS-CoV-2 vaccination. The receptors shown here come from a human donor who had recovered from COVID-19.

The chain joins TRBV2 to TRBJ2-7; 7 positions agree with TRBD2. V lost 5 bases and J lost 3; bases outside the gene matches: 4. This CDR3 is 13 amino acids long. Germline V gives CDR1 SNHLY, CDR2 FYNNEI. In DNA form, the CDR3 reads TGTGCCAGCAGTATAGCGGGTGGCTACGAGCAGTACTTC. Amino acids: CASSIAGGYEQYF.

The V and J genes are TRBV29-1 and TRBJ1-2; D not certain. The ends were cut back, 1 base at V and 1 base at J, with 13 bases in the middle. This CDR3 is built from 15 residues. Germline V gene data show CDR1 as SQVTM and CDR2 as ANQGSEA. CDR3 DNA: TGCAGCGTTGAAGCTAGTCACGAAGGTAACTATGGCTACACCTTC. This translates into CSVEASHEGNYGYTF.

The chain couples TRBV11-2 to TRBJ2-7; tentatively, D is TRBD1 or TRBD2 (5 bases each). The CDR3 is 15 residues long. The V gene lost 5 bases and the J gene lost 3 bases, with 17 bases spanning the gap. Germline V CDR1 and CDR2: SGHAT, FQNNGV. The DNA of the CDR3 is TGTGCCAGCAGCCAGAGACCCGGGACGGACTACGAGCAGTACTTC. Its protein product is CASSQRPGTDYEQYF. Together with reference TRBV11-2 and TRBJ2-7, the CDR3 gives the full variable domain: EAGVAQSPRYKIIEKRQSVAFWCNPISGHATLYWYQQILGQGPKLLIQFQNNGVVDDSQLPKDRFSAERLKGVDSTLKIQPAKLEDSAVYLCASSQRPGTDYEQYFGPGTRLTVT.

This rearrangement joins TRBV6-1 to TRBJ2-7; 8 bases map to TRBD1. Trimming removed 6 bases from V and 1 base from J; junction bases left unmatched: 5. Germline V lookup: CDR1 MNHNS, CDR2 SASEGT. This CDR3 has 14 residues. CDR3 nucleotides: TGTGCCAGCAGACTACAGGGGGGATCCTACGAGCAGTACTTC. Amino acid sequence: CASRLQGGSYEQYF.

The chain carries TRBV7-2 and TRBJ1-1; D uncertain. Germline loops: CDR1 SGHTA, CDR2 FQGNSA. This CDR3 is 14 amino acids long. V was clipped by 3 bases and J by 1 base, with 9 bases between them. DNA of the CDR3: TGTGCCAGCAGCTTTACAAGAGGGAACACTGAAGCTTTCTTT. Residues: CASSFTRGNTEAFF.

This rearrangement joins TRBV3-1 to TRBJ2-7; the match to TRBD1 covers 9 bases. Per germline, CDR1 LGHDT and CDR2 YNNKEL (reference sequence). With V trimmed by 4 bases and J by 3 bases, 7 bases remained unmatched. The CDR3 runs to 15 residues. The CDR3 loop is CASSLRGQGSYEQYF. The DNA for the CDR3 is TGTGCCAGCAGCCTCCGGGGACAGGGTAGCTACGAGCAGTACTTC.

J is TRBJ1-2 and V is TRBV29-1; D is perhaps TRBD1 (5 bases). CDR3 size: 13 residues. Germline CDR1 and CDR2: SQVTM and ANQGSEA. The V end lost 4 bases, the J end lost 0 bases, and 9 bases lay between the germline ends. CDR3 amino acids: CSVARGSNYGYTF. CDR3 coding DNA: TGCAGCGTTGCAAGGGGATCTAACTATGGCTACACCTTC.